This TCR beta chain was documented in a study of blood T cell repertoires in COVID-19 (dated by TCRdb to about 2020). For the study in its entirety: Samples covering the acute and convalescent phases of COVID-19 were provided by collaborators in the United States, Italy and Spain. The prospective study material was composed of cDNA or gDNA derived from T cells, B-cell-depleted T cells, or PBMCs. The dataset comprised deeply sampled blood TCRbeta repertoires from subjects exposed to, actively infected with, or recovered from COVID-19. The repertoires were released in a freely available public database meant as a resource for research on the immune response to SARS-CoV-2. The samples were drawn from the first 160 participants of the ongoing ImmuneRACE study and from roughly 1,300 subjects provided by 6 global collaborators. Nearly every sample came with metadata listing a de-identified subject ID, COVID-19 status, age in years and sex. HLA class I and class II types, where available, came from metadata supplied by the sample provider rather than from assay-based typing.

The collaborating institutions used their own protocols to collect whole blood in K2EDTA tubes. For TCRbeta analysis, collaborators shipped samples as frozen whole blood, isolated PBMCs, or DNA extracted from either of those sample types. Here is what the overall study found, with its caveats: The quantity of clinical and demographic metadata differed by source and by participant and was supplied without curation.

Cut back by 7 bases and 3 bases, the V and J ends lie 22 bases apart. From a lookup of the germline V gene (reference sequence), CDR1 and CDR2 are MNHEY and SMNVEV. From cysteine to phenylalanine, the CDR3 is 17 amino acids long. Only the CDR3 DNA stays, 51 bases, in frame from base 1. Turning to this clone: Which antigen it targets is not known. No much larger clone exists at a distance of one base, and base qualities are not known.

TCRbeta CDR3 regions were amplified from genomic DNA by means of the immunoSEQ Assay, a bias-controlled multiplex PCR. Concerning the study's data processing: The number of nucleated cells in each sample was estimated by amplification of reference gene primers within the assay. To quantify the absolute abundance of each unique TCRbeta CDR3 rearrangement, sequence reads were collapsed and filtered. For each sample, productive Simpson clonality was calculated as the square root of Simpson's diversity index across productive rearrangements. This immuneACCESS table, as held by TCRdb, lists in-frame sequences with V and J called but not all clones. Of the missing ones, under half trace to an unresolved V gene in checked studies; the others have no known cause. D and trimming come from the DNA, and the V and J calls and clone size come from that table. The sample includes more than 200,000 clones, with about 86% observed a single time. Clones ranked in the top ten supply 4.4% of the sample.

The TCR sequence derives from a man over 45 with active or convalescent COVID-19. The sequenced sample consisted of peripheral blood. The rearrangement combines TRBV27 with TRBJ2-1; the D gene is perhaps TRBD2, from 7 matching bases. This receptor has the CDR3 CASISLSGGHFYNEQFF. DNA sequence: TGTGCCAGCATATCCCTGTCGGGGGGACACTTCTACAATGAGCAGTTCTTC.